The clone carrying this T cell receptor beta chain came up many times. V lost 11 bases and J 7 bases, leaving 29 bases between the germline ends. The CDR3 sequence is 16 residues long. Germline CDR1 MDHEN, CDR2 SYDVKM. The data derive from a study of early T cells in non-severe SARS-CoV-2 infection. TCRdb recomputed calls from the 5' RACE reads with MiXCR, one row per CDR3 protein. The sample comprises fewer than 50,000 distinct CDR3 sequences, around 6% of which are singletons, and roughly 12% rests with the top ten. What was sequenced was whole blood. The chain has TRBV28 and TRBJ1-2; possibly TRBD1 for D (6 bases). The sequence came from an adult who was a healthcare worker with PCR-confirmed SARS-CoV-2 infection or an uninfected control (not recorded which). The CDR3 region has the DNA TGTGCCCCCCCTGGGGGACATGGGGGAAGGGCTGCTGGCTACACCTTC. Translation: CAPPGGHGGRAAGYTF.